The 22 T cell receptor beta chains in this list originate from one sample, sequenced in a study of shared clonotypes between healthy human individuals. The table came from immunoSEQ multiplex PCR; TCRdb's copy has only in-frame clones and leaves some out. The table records 2,500,000 or so clones, under 95% of them present only once. Sequenced input: naive CD4+ T cells from PBMCs. Subset reported: CD45RA+ positively selected. The origin of the receptors is a man younger than 35 in good health. Some clones in this sample may be carry-over from other donors' samples.

The CDR3 sequence is CASSPEVRSGELFF. The DNA for the CDR3 is TGTGCCAGCAGCCCAGAAGTAAGGTCCGGGGAGCTGTTTTTT. The V and J genes are TRBV7-6 and TRBJ2-2; D remains unclear. The CDR3 extends over 14 amino acids. Germline assignment: CDR1 SGHVS and CDR2 FNYEAQ. V lost 5 bases to trimming and J lost 6 bases, with 13 bases between them.

The V gene is TRBV7-3, the J gene TRBJ2-2; D call uncertain. V was cut by 5 bases and J by 3 bases, with 13 bases left in between. Per germline, CDR1 SGHTA and CDR2 FQGTGA. This CDR3 spans 15 amino acids. The CDR3 DNA is TGTGCCAGCAGCCTGGAAGTAATGTACACCGGGGAGCTGTTTTTT. This translates into CASSLEVMYTGELFF. The variable domain in full, with the rest retrieved from reference TRBV7-3 and TRBJ2-2, is GAGVSQTPSNKVTEKGKYVELRCDPISGHTALYWYRQSLGQGPEFLIYFQGTGAADDSGLPNDRFFAVRPEGSVSTLKIQRTERGDSAVYLCASSLEVMYTGELFFGEGSRLTVL.

To note about this clone: This same CDR3 is encoded by further DNA sequences in the sample. V gene TRBV18 combines with J gene TRBJ2-3; D call uncertain. CDR3 size: 14 residues. V was clipped by 3 bases and J by 2 bases, with 9 bases between them. The germline V gene encodes CDR1 KGHSH and CDR2 LQKENI. Written as DNA, the CDR3 is TGTGCCAGCTCACCCCTCGACTCCACAGATACGCAGTATTTT. Amino acids: CASSPLDSTDTQYF.

This chain joins TRBV6-6 and TRBJ2-1; TRBD2 matches 10 bases. CDR1 and CDR2 (germline): MNHNY, SVGAGI (reference sequence). This CDR3 has 15 amino acids. Losses at the gene ends were 5 bases for V and 5 bases for J; bases not matched to a gene: 6. DNA of the CDR3: TGTGCCAGCAGTGACGGACTAGCGGAAAACAATGAGCAGTTCTTC. Protein product: CASSDGLAENNEQFF.

The chain has TRBV30 and TRBJ2-1, with no clear D. The V gene's germline CDR1 is GTSNPN and CDR2 SVGIG (reference sequence). The CDR3 sequence is 14 residues long. Trimming cost V 0 bases and J 5 bases, with 11 bases left between them. CDR3 in amino acids: CAWSVQSVNNEQFF. CDR3 coding DNA: TGTGCCTGGAGTGTACAATCCGTTAACAATGAGCAGTTCTTC.

The chain is built from TRBV14 and TRBJ2-6; D possibly matches TRBD1 or TRBD2 (6 bases each). CDR3 size: 15 residues. Trimming removed 10 bases from V and 4 bases from J, with 17 bases in between. CDR1 and CDR2 (germline): SGHDN, FVKESK. In DNA, the CDR3 is TGTGCCACTGGTCGGGGGCTCTCGGGGGCCAACGTCCTGACTTTC. It translates to CATGRGLSGANVLTF.

As concerns this clone: Other DNA sequences in the same sample also yield this CDR3. The chain couples TRBV7-3 to TRBJ2-7, with D perhaps TRBD1 (5 bases). This CDR3 spans 13 amino acids. V was pared by 2 bases and J by 2 bases, with 7 bases between. Per the germline V gene, CDR1 is SGHTA and CDR2 is FQGTGA. The CDR3 here is CASSLAGPYEQYF. Written as DNA, the CDR3 is TGTGCCAGCAGCTTAGCAGGGCCCTACGAGCAGTACTTC.

This rearrangement joins TRBV4-1 to TRBJ1-5; D remains unclear. The CDR3 extends over 17 amino acids. V lost 1 base and J 7 bases, leaving 20 bases between the germline ends. Germline V gives CDR1 MGHRA, CDR2 YSYEKL. The DNA for the CDR3 is TGCGCCAGCAGCCAAGGTGTTCGGACGGGCGGTTTGCAGCCCCAGCATTTT. Amino acid sequence: CASSQGVRTGGLQPQHF.

Of note for this clone: The sample contains more than one DNA sequence encoding this CDR3. This chain links TRBV5-1 with TRBJ2-7, with 9 nucleotides matching TRBD2. Germline CDR1 is SGHRS and CDR2 is YFSETQ. There are 15 residues in the CDR3. V shed 0 bases and J 3 bases; nucleotides not matched to a gene: 4. The CDR3 loop reads CASSLDSGSFYEQYF. DNA of the CDR3: TGCGCCAGCAGCTTGGATAGCGGGAGTTTCTACGAGCAGTACTTC.

Turning to this clone: The sample carries other DNA sequences with the same CDR3. The chain recombines TRBV4-1 with TRBJ2-1, with 11 bases that match TRBD2. The CDR3 is 17 residues long. Germline CDR1 MGHRA, CDR2 YSYEKL. The junction had 4 bases not matched to a gene; V was cut back by 1 base and J by 2 bases. As DNA, the CDR3 is TGCGCCAGCAGCCAAGGGTTGACTAGCGGGGCCTACAATGAGCAGTTCTTC. Translated: CASSQGLTSGAYNEQFF.

This clone was counted once. The gene calls are TRBV30 and TRBJ1-3; TRBD1 matches at 9 bases. The CDR3 loop spans 15 amino acids. Germline V gene data show CDR1 as GTSNPN and CDR2 as SVGIG (reference sequence). V was pared by 2 bases and J by 1 base, with 3 bases of the junction left unmatched. The CDR3 coding sequence is TGTGCCTGGAGTCCGGGACAGGGATCTGGAAACACCATATATTTT. It is translated as CAWSPGQGSGNTIYF.

V is TRBV28 and J is TRBJ2-7; the D gene is possibly TRBD2 (6 bases). CDR3 size: 15 residues. Germline CDR1 and CDR2: MDHEN and SYDVKM. The V and J ends lost 2 bases and 3 bases respectively, with 14 bases between them. The CDR3 bases are TGTGCCAGCAGTTTAGGAGGAGGGGCGATCTACGAGCAGTACTTC. This translates into CASSLGGGAIYEQYF.

A few counts support this clone. V and J are TRBV6-1 and TRBJ1-1; D unresolved. CDR3 length equals 14 residues. Looked up from germline, CDR1 is MNHNS and CDR2 is SASEGT. Between the trimmed V and J ends, which lost 1 base and 7 bases, there was a span of 13 bases. The CDR3 nucleotides read TGTGCCAGCAGTGAAGACCTGCCCGGCCTTGAAGCTTTCTTT. This encodes CASSEDLPGLEAFF.

The chain has TRBV27 and TRBJ1-1; 9 bases line up with TRBD1. The CDR3 is 15 residues long. V lost 5 bases, J lost 0 bases, and 4 bases stayed unmatched. The germline V gene encodes CDR1 MNHEY and CDR2 SMNVEV (reference sequence). CDR3 loop: CASSPWDRVNTEAFF. The DNA of the CDR3 is TGTGCCAGCAGTCCCTGGGACAGGGTGAACACTGAAGCTTTCTTT.

The genes are TRBV2 and TRBJ1-2; D possibly corresponds to TRBD1 (6 bases). The CDR3 contains 14 residues. Germline CDR1 SNHLY, CDR2 FYNNEI. V was cut by 4 bases and J by 4 bases, with 13 bases left in between. The CDR3 is CASSGGLQVYGYTF. CDR3 coding DNA: TGTGCCAGCAGTGGGGGGCTTCAGGTCTATGGCTACACCTTC.

The chain couples TRBV15 to TRBJ2-7; tentatively, D is TRBD1 (7 bases). V shed 2 bases and J shed 3 bases, with 17 bases lying between them. This CDR3 is built from 16 residues. Germline V gene lookup returns CDR1 LNHNV and CDR2 YYDKDF (reference sequence). The chain's CDR3 is CATSRYRGGSNYEQYF. CDR3 sequence (DNA): TGTGCCACCAGCAGATACAGGGGAGGATCCAACTACGAGCAGTACTTC.

The CDR3, as DNA: TGCAGCGTTGGAATAGCGGGAGGGAGTGAGCAGTTCTTC. This gives the protein CSVGIAGGSEQFF. The V call is TRBV29-1, the J call TRBJ2-1; 11 bases fit TRBD2. This CDR3 spans 13 amino acids. The germline gives CDR1 SQVTM, CDR2 ANQGSEA. V trimming: 4 bases; J trimming: 9 bases; junction bases outside the gene matches: 5.

This clone was found once. This chain connects TRBV2 to TRBJ1-2, with D unresolved. The germline V gene encodes CDR1 SNHLY and CDR2 FYNNEI. The CDR3 consists of 12 residues. V was clipped by 9 bases and J by 7 bases, with 15 bases between them. This chain's CDR3 is CASHPGSGGYTF. Written as DNA, the CDR3 is TGTGCCAGTCACCCCGGGTCCGGTGGCTACACCTTC.

The chain is built from TRBV7-2 and TRBJ2-7, with D tentatively TRBD2 (5 bases). CDR3 length: 14 residues. CDR1 is SGHTA, CDR2 FQGNSA, per germline. Trimming took 5 bases from V and 3 from J, leaving 14 bases between them. The CDR3 is CASSPQRAHYEQYF. CDR3 sequence (DNA): TGTGCCAGCAGCCCGCAGAGGGCTCACTACGAGCAGTACTTC.

This clone was observed once. The chain recombines TRBV4-3 with TRBJ2-2; D uncertain. The CDR3 is 15 amino acids. CDR1 is LGHNA, CDR2 YSLEER, per germline. Trimming took off 3 bases at V and 6 bases at J, with 14 bases between the two ends. DNA of the CDR3: TGCGCCAGCAGCCACCCCAGATCTGGATCCGGGGAGCTGTTTTTT. Protein sequence: CASSHPRSGSGELFF.

This chain joins TRBV28 and TRBJ1-3; D uncertain. Germline assignment: CDR1 MDHEN and CDR2 SYDVKM. The CDR3 spans 15 residues. The V end lost 7 bases, the J end lost 4 bases, and 17 bases lay between the germline ends. The DNA of the CDR3 is TGTGCCAGCAAACGGCGCCCCTCTTCCGGAAACACCATATATTTT. As protein: CASKRRPSSGNTIYF.

This clone has a single count. This chain links TRBV18 with TRBJ1-2; tentatively, D is TRBD1 (5 bases). Trimming took off 1 base at V and 4 bases at J, with 16 bases between the two ends. The length of the CDR3 is 16 residues. Germline CDR1 KGHSH, CDR2 LQKENI. The CDR3 loop is CASSPQTAPASYGYTF. CDR3 sequence (DNA): TGTGCCAGCTCACCACAGACAGCCCCAGCCTCCTATGGCTACACCTTC.